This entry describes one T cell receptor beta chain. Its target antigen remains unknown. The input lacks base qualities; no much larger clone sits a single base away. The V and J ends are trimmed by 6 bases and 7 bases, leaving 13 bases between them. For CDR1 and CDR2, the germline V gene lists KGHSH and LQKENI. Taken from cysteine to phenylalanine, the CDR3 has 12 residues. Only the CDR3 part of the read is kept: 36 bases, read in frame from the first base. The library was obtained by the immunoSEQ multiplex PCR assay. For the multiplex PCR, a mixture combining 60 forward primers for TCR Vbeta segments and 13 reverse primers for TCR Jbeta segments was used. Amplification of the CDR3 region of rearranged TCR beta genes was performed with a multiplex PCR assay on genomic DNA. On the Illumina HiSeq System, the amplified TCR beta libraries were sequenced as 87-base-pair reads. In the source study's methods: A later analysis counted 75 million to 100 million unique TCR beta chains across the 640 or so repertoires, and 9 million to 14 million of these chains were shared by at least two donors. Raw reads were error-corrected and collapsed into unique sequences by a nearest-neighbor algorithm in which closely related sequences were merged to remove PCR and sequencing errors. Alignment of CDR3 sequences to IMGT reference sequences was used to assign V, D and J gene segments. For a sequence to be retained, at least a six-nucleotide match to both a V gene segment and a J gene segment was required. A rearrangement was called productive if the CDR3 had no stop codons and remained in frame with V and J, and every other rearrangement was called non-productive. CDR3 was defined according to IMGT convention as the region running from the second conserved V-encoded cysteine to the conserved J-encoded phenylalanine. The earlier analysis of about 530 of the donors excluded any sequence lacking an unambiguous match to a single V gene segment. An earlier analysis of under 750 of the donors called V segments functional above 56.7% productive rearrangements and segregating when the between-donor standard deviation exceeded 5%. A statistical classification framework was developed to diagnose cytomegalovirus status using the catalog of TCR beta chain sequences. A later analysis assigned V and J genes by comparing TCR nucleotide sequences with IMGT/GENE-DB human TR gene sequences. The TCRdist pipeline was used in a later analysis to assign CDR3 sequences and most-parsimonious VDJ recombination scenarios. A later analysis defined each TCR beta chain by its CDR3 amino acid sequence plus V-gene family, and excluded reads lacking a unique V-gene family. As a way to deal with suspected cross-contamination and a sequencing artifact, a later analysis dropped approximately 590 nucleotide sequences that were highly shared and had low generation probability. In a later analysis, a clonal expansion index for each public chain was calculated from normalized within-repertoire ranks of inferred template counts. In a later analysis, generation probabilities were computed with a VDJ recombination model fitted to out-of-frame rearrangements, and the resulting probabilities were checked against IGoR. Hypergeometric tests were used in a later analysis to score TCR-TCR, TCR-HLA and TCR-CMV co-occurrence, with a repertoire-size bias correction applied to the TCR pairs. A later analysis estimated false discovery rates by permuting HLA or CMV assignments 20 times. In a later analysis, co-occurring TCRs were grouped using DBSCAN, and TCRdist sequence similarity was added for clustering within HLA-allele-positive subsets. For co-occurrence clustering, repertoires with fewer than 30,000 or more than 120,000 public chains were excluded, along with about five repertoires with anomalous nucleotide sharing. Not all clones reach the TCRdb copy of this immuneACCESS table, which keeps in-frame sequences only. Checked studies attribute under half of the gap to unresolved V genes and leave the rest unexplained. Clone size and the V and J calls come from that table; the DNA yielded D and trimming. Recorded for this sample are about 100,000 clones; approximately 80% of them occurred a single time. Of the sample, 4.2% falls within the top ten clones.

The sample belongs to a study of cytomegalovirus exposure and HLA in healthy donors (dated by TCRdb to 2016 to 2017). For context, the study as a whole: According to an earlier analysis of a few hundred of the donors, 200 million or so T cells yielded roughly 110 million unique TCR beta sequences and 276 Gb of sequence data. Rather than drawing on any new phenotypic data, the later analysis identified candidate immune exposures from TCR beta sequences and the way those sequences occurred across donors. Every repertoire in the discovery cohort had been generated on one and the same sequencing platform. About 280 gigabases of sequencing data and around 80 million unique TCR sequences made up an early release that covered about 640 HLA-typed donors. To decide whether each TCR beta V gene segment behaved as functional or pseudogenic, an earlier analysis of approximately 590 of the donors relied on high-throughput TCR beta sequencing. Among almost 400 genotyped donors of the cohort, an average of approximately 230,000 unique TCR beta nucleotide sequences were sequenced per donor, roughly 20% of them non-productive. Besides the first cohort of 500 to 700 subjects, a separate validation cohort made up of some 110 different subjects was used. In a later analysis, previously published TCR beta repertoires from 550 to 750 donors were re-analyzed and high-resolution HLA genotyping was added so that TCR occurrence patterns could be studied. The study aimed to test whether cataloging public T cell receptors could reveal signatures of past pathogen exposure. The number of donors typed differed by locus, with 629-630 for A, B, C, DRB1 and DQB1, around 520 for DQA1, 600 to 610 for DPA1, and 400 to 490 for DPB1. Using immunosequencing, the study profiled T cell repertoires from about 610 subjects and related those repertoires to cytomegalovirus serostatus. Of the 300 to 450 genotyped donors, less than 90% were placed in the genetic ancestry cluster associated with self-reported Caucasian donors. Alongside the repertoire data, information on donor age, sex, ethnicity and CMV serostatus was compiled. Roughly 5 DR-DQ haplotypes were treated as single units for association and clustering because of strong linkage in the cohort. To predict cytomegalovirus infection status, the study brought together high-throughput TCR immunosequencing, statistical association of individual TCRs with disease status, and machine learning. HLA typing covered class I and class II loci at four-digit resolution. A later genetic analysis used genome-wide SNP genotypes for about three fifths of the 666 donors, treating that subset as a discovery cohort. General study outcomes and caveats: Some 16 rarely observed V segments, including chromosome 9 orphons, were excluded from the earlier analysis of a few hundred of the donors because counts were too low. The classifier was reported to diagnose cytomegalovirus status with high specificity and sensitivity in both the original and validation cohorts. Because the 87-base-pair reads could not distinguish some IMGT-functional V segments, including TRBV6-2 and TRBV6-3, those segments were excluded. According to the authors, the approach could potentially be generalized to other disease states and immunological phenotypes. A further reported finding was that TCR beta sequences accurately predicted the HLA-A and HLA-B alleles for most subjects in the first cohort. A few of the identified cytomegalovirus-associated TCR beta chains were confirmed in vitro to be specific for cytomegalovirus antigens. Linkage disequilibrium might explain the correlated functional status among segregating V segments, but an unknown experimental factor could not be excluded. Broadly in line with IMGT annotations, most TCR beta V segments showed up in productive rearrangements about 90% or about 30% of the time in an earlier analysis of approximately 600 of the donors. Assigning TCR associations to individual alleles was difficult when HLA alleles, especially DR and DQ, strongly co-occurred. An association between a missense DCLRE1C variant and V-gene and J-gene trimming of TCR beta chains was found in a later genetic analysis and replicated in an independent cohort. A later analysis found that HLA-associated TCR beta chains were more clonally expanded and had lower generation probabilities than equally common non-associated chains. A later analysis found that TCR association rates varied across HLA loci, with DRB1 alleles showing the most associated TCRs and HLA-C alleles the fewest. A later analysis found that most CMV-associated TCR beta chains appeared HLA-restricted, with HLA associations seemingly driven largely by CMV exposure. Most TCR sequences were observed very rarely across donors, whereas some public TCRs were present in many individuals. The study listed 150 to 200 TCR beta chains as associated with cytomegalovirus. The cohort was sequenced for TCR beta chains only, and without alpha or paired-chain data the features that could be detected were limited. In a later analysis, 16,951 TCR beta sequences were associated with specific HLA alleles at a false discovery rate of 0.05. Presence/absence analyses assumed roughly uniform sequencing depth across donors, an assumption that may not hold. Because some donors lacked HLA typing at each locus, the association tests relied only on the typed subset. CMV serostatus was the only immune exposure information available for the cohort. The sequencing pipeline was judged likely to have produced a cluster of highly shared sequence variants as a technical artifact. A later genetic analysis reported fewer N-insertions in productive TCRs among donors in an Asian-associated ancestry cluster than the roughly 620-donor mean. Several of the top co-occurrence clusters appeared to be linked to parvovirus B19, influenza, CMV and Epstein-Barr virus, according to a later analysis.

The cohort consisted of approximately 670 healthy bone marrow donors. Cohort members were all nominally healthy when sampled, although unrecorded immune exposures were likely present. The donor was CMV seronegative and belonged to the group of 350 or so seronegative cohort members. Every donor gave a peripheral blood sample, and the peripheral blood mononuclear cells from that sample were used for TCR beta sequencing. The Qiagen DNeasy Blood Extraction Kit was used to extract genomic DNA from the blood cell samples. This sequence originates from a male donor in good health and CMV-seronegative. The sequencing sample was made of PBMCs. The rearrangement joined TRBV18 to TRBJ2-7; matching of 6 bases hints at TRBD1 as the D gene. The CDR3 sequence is CASSPDSPEQYF. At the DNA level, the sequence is TGTGCCAGCTCCCCGGACAGTCCTGAGCAGTACTTC.